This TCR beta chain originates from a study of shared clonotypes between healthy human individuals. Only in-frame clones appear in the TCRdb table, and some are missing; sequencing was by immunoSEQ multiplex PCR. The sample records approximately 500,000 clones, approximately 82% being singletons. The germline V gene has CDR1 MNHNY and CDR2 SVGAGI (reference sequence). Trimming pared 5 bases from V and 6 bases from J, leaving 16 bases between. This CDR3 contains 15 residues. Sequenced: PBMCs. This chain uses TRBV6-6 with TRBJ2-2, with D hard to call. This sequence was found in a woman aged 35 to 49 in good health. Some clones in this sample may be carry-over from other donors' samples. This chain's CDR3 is CASSKTTEPSGELFF. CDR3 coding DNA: TGTGCCAGCAGTAAAACGACTGAACCCTCCGGGGAGCTGTTTTTT.